A selection of T cell receptor beta chains follows, all from one sample in a study of T-cell reconstitution after alpha-beta-depleted transplantation in children. TCRdb itself ran the PCR reads through MiXCR, one entry per CDR3 protein. The sample contains some 350,000 distinct CDR3 sequences, approximately 10% of which appear only once. This sample comprised PBMCs from the stem cell graft donor, obtained from the stem cell graft. All receptors come from a human donor who donated a stem cell graft to a child with acute lymphoblastic leukemia. CDR3s include the opening cysteine and the closing phenylalanine or tryptophan. Fields, in order: V gene, CDR3 length, D gene, J gene, clone size, CDR3 protein, CDR3 DNA. The D gene is left open where the match is weak. Only some rows state a clone size, as once, few, many or a class for expanded clones.

TRBV4-1,15,-,TRBJ1-5,-,CASSQDGAGGGTQHF,TGCGCCAGCAGCCAAGATGGGGCGGGAGGAGGGACCCAGCATTTT
TRBV20-1,14,-,TRBJ2-6,-,CSAGGPTGANVLTF,TGCAGTGCTGGGGGACCAACTGGGGCCAACGTCCTGACTTTC
TRBV10-3,13,-,TRBJ1-5,-,CASRTVMDQPQHF,TGTGCCAGTCGGACAGTAATGGATCAGCCCCAGCATTTT
TRBV9,15,TRBD1,TRBJ2-4,few,CASSADRGHGNIQYF,TGTGCCAGCAGCGCGGACAGGGGGCACGGAAACATTCAGTACTTC
TRBV7-2,14,-,TRBJ1-2,-,CASSSRGGNYGYTF,TGTGCCAGCAGCTCGAGGGGCGGAAACTATGGCTACACCTTC
TRBV5-1,15,-,TRBJ1-3,few,CASSLGASSGNTIYF,TGCGCCAGCAGCCTCGGGGCTTCCTCTGGAAACACCATATATTTT
TRBV20-1,12,-,TRBJ2-1,-,CSAVRDTREQFF,TGCAGTGCTGTGCGTGACACGAGGGAGCAGTTCTTC
TRBV24-1,13,-,TRBJ2-1,-,CATSDSRPNEQFF,TGTGCCACCAGTGATTCCAGGCCCAATGAGCAGTTCTTC
TRBV5-1,14,-,TRBJ2-1,-,CASSAPPFYNEQFF,TGCGCCAGCAGCGCCCCCCCGTTCTACAATGAGCAGTTCTTC
TRBV5-1,12,-,TRBJ1-2,few,CASSPEAYGYTF,TGCGCCAGCAGCCCGGAAGCGTATGGCTACACCTTC
TRBV12-3/TRBV12-4,13,-,TRBJ1-5,few,CASSLTLNQPQHF,TGTGCCAGCAGTTTAACGTTGAATCAGCCCCAGCATTTT
TRBV5-1,16,TRBD2,TRBJ2-1,few,CASSPRVLAGVPEQFF,TGCGCCAGCAGCCCCCGTGTATTAGCGGGAGTGCCTGAGCAGTTCTTC
TRBV9,14,TRBD2,TRBJ2-7,-,CASSPTGGLDEQYF,TGTGCCAGCAGCCCAACGGGGGGGCTGGACGAGCAGTACTTC
TRBV28,19,TRBD1,TRBJ2-7,many,CASSSSGGPTGGVTYEQYF,TGTGCCAGCAGTTCCTCGGGGGGACCGACAGGGGGCGTCACCTACGAGCAGTACTTC
TRBV12-3/TRBV12-4,16,TRBD2,TRBJ2-5,few,CASRLGGGFLKKTQYF,TGTGCCAGCCGCCTCGGGGGAGGGTTTCTGAAAAAGACCCAGTACTTC
TRBV30,16,-,TRBJ1-2,-,CAWSGFMSGSRYGYTF,TGTGCCTGGAGTGGGTTTATGTCAGGGAGTCGCTATGGCTACACCTTC
TRBV5-4,17,TRBD2,TRBJ2-7,-,CASSLRGGIQGDYEQYF,TGTGCCAGCAGCTTGCGGGGGGGTATCCAGGGTGACTACGAGCAGTACTTC
TRBV5-5,14,-,TRBJ1-1,few,CASSSYVSIGEAFF,TGTGCCAGCAGCTCGTATGTCAGCATAGGTGAAGCTTTCTTT
TRBV7-9,15,-,TRBJ2-5,many,CASSLGTEAQETQYF,TGTGCCAGCAGCTTAGGGACAGAGGCACAAGAGACCCAGTACTTC
TRBV28,14,TRBD1,TRBJ2-7,many,CASSFPGQLYEQYF,TGTGCCAGCAGTTTCCCGGGACAGCTATACGAGCAGTACTTC
TRBV4-1,13,-,TRBJ2-5,-,CASSQGEGETQYF,TGCGCCAGCAGCCAAGGGGAAGGGGAGACCCAGTACTTC
TRBV4-2,16,-,TRBJ2-7,-,CASSLGGGGRSYEQYF,TGTGCCAGCAGCCTTGGGGGGGGCGGGAGATCCTACGAGCAGTACTTC
TRBV3-1,15,-,TRBJ2-3,-,CASSQDGDHTDTQYF,TGTGCCAGCAGCCAAGATGGGGACCACACAGATACGCAGTATTTT
TRBV10-3,13,-,TRBJ1-1,few,CAISVEGNTEAFF,TGTGCCATCAGTGTCGAGGGGAACACTGAAGCTTTCTTT
TRBV6-5,17,-,TRBJ1-6,few,CASSSPKTGSYNSPLHF,TGTGCCAGCAGTTCCCCCAAGACAGGCTCCTATAATTCACCCCTCCACTTT